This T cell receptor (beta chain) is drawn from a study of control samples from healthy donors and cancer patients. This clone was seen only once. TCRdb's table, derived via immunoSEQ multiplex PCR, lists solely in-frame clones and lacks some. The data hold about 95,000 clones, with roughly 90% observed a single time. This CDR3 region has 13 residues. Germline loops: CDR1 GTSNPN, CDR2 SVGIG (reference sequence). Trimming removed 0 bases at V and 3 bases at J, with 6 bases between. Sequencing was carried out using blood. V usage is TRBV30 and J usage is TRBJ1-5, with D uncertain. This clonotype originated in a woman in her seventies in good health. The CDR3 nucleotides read TGTGCCTGGAGTGTGGGGATCAATCAGCCCCAGCATTTT. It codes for CAWSVGINQPQHF.